Listed below are T cell receptor beta chains from one sample, sequenced in a study of blood T cell repertoires in COVID-19. This table comes from immunoSEQ multiplex PCR, and its TCRdb copy is limited to in-frame clones, with some not included. The repertoire consists of roughly 190,000 clones, with about 80% occurring once and the leading ten covering around 8.1%. The sequenced sample was peripheral blood. The receptors were sampled from a woman between 50 and 59 years old with active or convalescent COVID-19. The CDR3 runs from the conserved cysteine through the conserved F or W. A D gene is named only where the DNA matches it firmly. Only some rows state a clone size, as once, few, many or a class for expanded clones.

clone_size	v_call	j_call	d_call	cdr3_nt	cdr3_aa
NA	TRBV7-2	TRBJ1-1	TRBD1	TGTGCCAGCAGCTCCCCTTGGACAGGGGGAATCACTGAAGCTTTCTTT	CASSSPWTGGITEAFF
NA	TRBV5-6	TRBJ1-3	NA	TGTGCCAGCAGCTTGGGGAGAACTGGAAACACCATATATTTT	CASSLGRTGNTIYF
NA	TRBV11-2	TRBJ2-3	TRBD1	TGTGCCAGCAGCCCCTTGGAAGGGACAGGAGATACGCAGTATTTT	CASSPLEGTGDTQYF
NA	TRBV28	TRBJ2-1	TRBD2	TGTGCCAGCAGTACCCGGACTAGCGGGAGAGTACGGGAGCAGTTCTTC	CASSTRTSGRVREQFF
few	TRBV5-4	TRBJ2-5	TRBD2	TGTGCCAGCAGCTTGGGCGGGGAGGGAGAGACCCAGTACTTC	CASSLGGEGETQYF
NA	TRBV7-3	TRBJ2-3	TRBD1	TGTGCCAGCAGCGCCGGACAGGGGGCTAGGGCAGATACGCAGTATTTT	CASSAGQGARADTQYF
NA	TRBV30	TRBJ2-1	TRBD2	TGTGCCTGGAGTAGCGGGGCCGACAATGAGCAGTTCTTC	CAWSSGADNEQFF
NA	TRBV9	TRBJ1-1	TRBD1	TGTGCCAGCAGCTCGGGACAGGGGAACACTGAAGCTTTCTTT	CASSSGQGNTEAFF
NA	TRBV19	TRBJ2-7	NA	TGTGCCAGTAGTATGGATTGGCGAAGGGGCTTTGAAGAGCAGTACTTC	CASSMDWRRGFEEQYF
NA	TRBV30	TRBJ1-5	TRBD1	TGTGCCTGGAGTGCCGGGACAGGTAGTCAGCCCCAGCATTTT	CAWSAGTGSQPQHF
NA	TRBV4-2	TRBJ2-2	TRBD1	TGTGCCAGCAGCCAAGCCTTGACAGGGTCCCGGACCGGGGAGCTGTTTTTT	CASSQALTGSRTGELFF
NA	TRBV3-1/TRBV3-2	TRBJ1-1	NA	TGTGCCAGCAGCCAAGCCGAGGGGGGGGCTTTCTTT	CASSQAEGGAFF
NA	TRBV19	TRBJ1-5	TRBD1	TGTGCCAGTAGCCCGGGACAGGTGGGGTATAGCAATCAGCCCCAGCATTTT	CASSPGQVGYSNQPQHF
NA	TRBV3-1/TRBV3-2	TRBJ2-5	TRBD2	TGTGCCAGCAGCCGAAAACTAGCGGGGACAGCGGGTTTGGGGGAGACCCAGTACTTC	CASSRKLAGTAGLGETQYF
NA	TRBV12-3/TRBV12-4	TRBJ2-7	TRBD2	TGTGCCAGCAGTTGGGAGGGATCCGAGCAGTACTTC	CASSWEGSEQYF
once	TRBV2	TRBJ2-1	NA	TGTGCCAGCAGTGGAGTGCAGGGGAATGAGCAGTTCTTC	CASSGVQGNEQFF
NA	TRBV19	TRBJ1-5	TRBD1	TGTGCCAGTATTAGGACAGGGGATAGCAATCAGCCCCAGCATTTT	CASIRTGDSNQPQHF
NA	TRBV7-2	TRBJ1-5	NA	TGTGCCAGCAGCTTAGGGGGGGGCAATCAGCCCCAGCATTTT	CASSLGGGNQPQHF
NA	TRBV5-8	TRBJ1-1	TRBD1	TGTGCCAGCAGCTTTCGGGCAGGGGGGAACACTGAAGCTTTCTTT	CASSFRAGGNTEAFF
few	TRBV6-6	TRBJ2-1	TRBD1	TGTGCCAGCAGTTACCCGGCGACAGGGGGGCAAAATGAGCAGTTCTTC	CASSYPATGGQNEQFF
NA	TRBV9	TRBJ2-7	NA	TGTGCCAGCAGCGTAGCCCAATCAGGGTCCGAGCAGTACTTC	CASSVAQSGSEQYF
NA	TRBV19	TRBJ1-4	TRBD1	TGTGCCAGTAGTAAGGACAGGATGTCTGAAAAACTGTTTTTT	CASSKDRMSEKLFF
few	TRBV27	TRBJ1-3	NA	TGTGCCAGCAGGCAAAGACAGGAAGGACATTTT	CASRQRQEGHF
NA	TRBV19	TRBJ2-1	TRBD1	TGTGCCAGTACCTCCCTCCGGGGACAGGGAACCAATGAGCAGTTCTTC	CASTSLRGQGTNEQFF
NA	TRBV2	TRBJ1-2	TRBD1	TGTGCCAGCAGCGGACAGGGGGCAAGTGGCTACACCTTC	CASSGQGASGYTF
NA	TRBV20-1	TRBJ2-5	TRBD1	TGCAGTGCTAGTCGACAGGGTCGAGAGACCCAGTACTTC	CSASRQGRETQYF
once	TRBV5-6	TRBJ1-5	NA	TGTGCCAGCAGCTTGAGTCTAACGGGCAATCAGCCCCAGCATTTT	CASSLSLTGNQPQHF